This TCR beta chain was recovered during a study of blood T cell repertoires in COVID-19. Across the whole study: The United States, Italy and Spain were the sources of the acute and convalescent COVID-19 samples.

Authors' analysis steps: It was from reference gene primer amplification that nucleated cell counts were estimated. Sequencing was performed with immunoSEQ multiplex PCR; in TCRdb, only in-frame clones are kept and a portion is missing. V and J calls and clone size come straight from that table; D and trimming were deduced from the DNA. The table records 200,000 to 250,000 clones, approximately 84% of them present only once. This clone showed up just a few times. Per the germline V gene, CDR1 is PRHDT and CDR2 is FYEKMQ (reference sequence). Losses at the gene ends were 1 base for V and 5 bases for J; bases not matched to a gene: 9. The CDR3 consists of 16 residues.

The V gene is TRBV13, the J gene TRBJ2-5; 8 nucleotides line up with TRBD1. The specimen was peripheral blood. This clonotype was sampled from a man aged 45-65 years with acute or convalescent COVID-19. CDR3 protein: CASSLASRGLGETQYF. In DNA form, the CDR3 reads TGTGCCAGCAGCTTAGCTTCCAGGGGGCTGGGTGAGACCCAGTACTTC. The variable domain in full, completed from reference TRBV13 and TRBJ2-5, reads AAGVIQSPRHLIKEKRETATLKCYPIPRHDTVYWYQQGPGQDPQFLISFYEKMQSDKGSIPDRFSAQQFSDYHSELNMSSLELGDSALYFCASSLASRGLGETQYFGPGTRLLVL.